This T cell receptor (beta chain) is from a study of vaccination and CD4 T cells after COVID-19. For the study at large: Cells received overlapping spike peptides from SARS-CoV-2, HCoV-NL63, HCoV-OC43 and HCoV-229E as stimulation. General study points: For convalescent patients, 304 of the 307 vaccine-specific clones analyzed were classified as spike mono-reactive.

Documented treatment: roughly ten-day PBMC culture with coronavirus spike peptide pools or control peptides (ViraFEST assay). The authors replaced half the medium with fresh IL-2 medium on days 3 and 7. The Oncomine TCR Beta short-read assay was applied to DNA of cultured CD4+ T cells. TCRdb called the PCR reads again in MiXCR, with one record for every CDR3 protein. This sample has 15,000 to 20,000 distinct CDR3 sequences, with approximately 48% found just once. In the case of this clonotype: Its antigen is not known.

The sequence came from a human donor who had recovered from COVID-19. The material was CD4+ T cells from blood, cultured in vitro, obtained after SARS-CoV-2 vaccination.

The CDR3 DNA follows: TGTGCCAGCAGTTACGTGGCAACCCCGAATCAGCCCCAGCATTTT. Amino acid sequence: CASSYVATPNQPQHF. The chain links TRBV6-2 or TRBV6-3 to TRBJ1-5; the D is unclear. V was cut by 2 bases and J by 4 bases, with 12 bases left in between. Germline V gives CDR1 MNHEY, CDR2 SVGEGT. The CDR3 totals 15 residues.